The T cell receptor beta chain under discussion was sequenced for a study of shared clonotypes between healthy human individuals. The CDR3 is 16 residues long. Trimming left V 0 bases short and J 2 bases short, with 11 bases between. The V gene's germline CDR1 is MGHRA and CDR2 YSYEKL. CD8 cells regarded as naive lacked CD45RO, were positively chosen for CCR7, and omitted terminally differentiated effector memory CD45RA+ cells. Donation came from healthy HIV-negative adults that had no recent acute infections or vaccinations. Several immunoSEQ 96-well plates shared each subset's DNA, each plate a replicate. The repertoire was sequenced with immunoSEQ multiplex PCR; TCRdb's copy has only in-frame clones and lacks some. The data hold under 2,000,000 clones, with less than 95% observed a single time. General observations from the study: It was observed that roughly 5.1% of naive CD4 clonotypes were shared across a few donors.

This clone has a handful of counts. What it binds is unknown. The identical CDR3 is also encoded by other nucleotide sequences in the sample. V is TRBV4-1 and J is TRBJ1-5; D unclear. Sequenced sample: naive CD8+ T cells sorted from blood. This clonotype originated in a man between 18 and 35 years old in good health. In nucleotides, the CDR3 is TGCGCCAGCAGCCAAGATAAGGGCGGCGGCAATCAGCCCCAGCATTTT. The encoded protein is CASSQDKGGGNQPQHF.